This TCR beta chain was identified during a study of identical twins (dated by TCRdb to the mid-2010s). About the full investigation: To test whether fetal clonotypes persist, the study used deep sequencing on TCR alpha and beta repertoires from monozygotic twins, unrelated adults of various ages, and cord blood. To rule out contamination, the twin experiments were replicated at different times with different library preparation protocols.

The library relied on 5' RACE. TCRdb shows the sequencer as Illumina HiSeq 2000. A universal primer binding site was added through template switching, and the final cDNA carried a unique molecular identifier so that TCR cDNA molecules could be counted accurately. Specific primers in the conserved constant-segment region were used to synthesize first-strand cDNA for the TCR alpha and beta chains. To control for contamination, every cDNA library was double barcoded, receiving both a SMART-Mk sample barcode and Illumina barcodes. TruSeq adapter sequences along with Illumina sample barcodes were introduced in two successive PCR steps. The TCR alpha and beta cDNA libraries were sequenced on the Illumina HiSeq platform using custom primers. The published analysis was carried out like this. Unique molecular identifiers were extracted from raw reads with MiGEC, and CDR3 positions were determined with MiXCR. Recombination models were inferred per individual with the repgenHMM and IGoR tools using an EM algorithm. Shared clonotype analysis was performed with the tcR package in R, normalizing sharing by the product of cloneset sizes. To study raw recombination free of thymic and clonal selection effects, out-of-frame nonproductive sequences were analyzed. The public reads were run again by TCRdb, first through fastp at Q25 and then through MiXCR, and only productive beta chains were kept. A single entry per CDR3 protein holds the most common genes and DNA from its merged rows. The V and J calls and clone size come from TCRdb's table, not from the authors' own analysis. This sample lists about 240,000 distinct CDR3 sequences; about 13% were detected once. The top ten clones comprise roughly 4% of the sample.

Summary of the overall study and its limitations: Compared with coincidental sharing between unrelated individuals, out-of-frame TCR alpha sequences shared between twins had an excess of sequences with low generation probability. Excess twin sharing in beta out-of-frame sequences was weaker because fewer shared sequences lowered the signal-to-noise ratio. Zero-insertion analyses could be partly confounded by invariant T cells such as MAIT and iNKT, though diverse VJ usage argued against such confounding for most clonotypes. Out-of-frame TCR alpha sharing in monozygotic twins was systematically underestimated by recombination models, whereas sharing between unrelated individuals was in agreement with the recombination models. Because the same donors could not be followed over many years, the conclusions relied on cross-sectional statistical analysis. Abundant cord blood beta clonotypes had fewer insertions, young adult naive repertoires showed a similar but weaker trend, and memory repertoires showed no such trend.

With respect to this clonotype: There is no known antigen for this receptor. No base-level quality is on record; no much larger clone is a single base apart.

Every donor was a healthy Caucasian. The twin cohort consisted of three pairs of female monozygotic twins, all aged roughly 18 to 30 years. Miltenyi CD45RO+ enrichment and human naive T-cell isolation kits were used to isolate memory (CD45RO+) and naive T cells from PBMC. This sample was shared with a second study, whose subject was yellow fever vaccine responses in identical twins. As the second publication notes: The T cell response to vaccination in identical twins was reported by the authors to appear partly convergent and partly personalized. In identical twins, the study followed T cell clones that responded to the vaccine with precision.

The material sequenced was memory (CD45RO+) T cells sorted from blood. The label giving this sample's cell subset or site can be read as: CD45RO+ enriched T cells. This TCR was sampled from a woman aged 18-29 years in good health.

CDR3 region: CASRRRSVGAEHEQYF. The base sequence is TGTGCCAGTAGACGTCGATCCGTAGGGGCCGAGCACGAGCAGTACTTC. The rearrangement joined TRBV19 to TRBJ2-7; TRBD1 might be the D gene, on 5 matching bases. The CDR3 sequence holds 16 residues, the cysteine and phenylalanine included. Only CDR3 DNA remains: 48 bases, in frame from the first base. V is pared back by 6 bases and J by 5 bases, with 23 bases lying between the germline termini. Looking up the germline V gene (reference sequence) yields CDR1 LNHDA and CDR2 SQIVND.